The 2 T cell receptor beta chains in this list originate from one sample, sequenced in a study of T-cell reconstitution after alpha-beta-depleted transplantation in children. Unique molecular identifiers featured in how the TCRbeta library was prepared. One entry per CDR3 protein results from TCRdb running MiXCR on the PCR reads. Of about 1,000,000 distinct CDR3 sequences in the sample, under 30% were seen once. The input for sequencing was PBMCs, mostly from graft donor cells, taken 360 days after TCRalphabeta/CD19-depleted stem cell transplant. These receptors were collected from a boy younger than two who had a stem cell transplant for SCID, so the T cells may come from the graft donor.

The chain links TRBV7-2 to TRBJ1-2; a possible D gene is TRBD1 (5 bases). Trimming took 6 bases from V and 2 from J, leaving 19 bases between them. The germline CDR1 and CDR2 sequences are SGHTA and FQGNSA. The CDR3 sequence is 16 residues long. CDR3 region: CASRLTGQPRNYGYTF. The CDR3, as DNA: TGTGCCAGCAGACTCACGGGGCAACCGAGAAACTATGGCTACACCTTC.

The rearrangement joins TRBV7-9 to TRBJ1-3; D is possibly TRBD1 (6 bases). Germline V gene lookup returns CDR1 SEHNR and CDR2 FQNEAQ (reference sequence). The length of the CDR3 is 16 residues. Trimming removed 3 bases at V and 0 bases at J, with 12 bases between. The CDR3 DNA sequence: TGTGCCAGCAGCTTTGGAGGAGGGGGCTCTGGAAACACCATATATTTT. The encoded protein is CASSFGGGGSGNTIYF.